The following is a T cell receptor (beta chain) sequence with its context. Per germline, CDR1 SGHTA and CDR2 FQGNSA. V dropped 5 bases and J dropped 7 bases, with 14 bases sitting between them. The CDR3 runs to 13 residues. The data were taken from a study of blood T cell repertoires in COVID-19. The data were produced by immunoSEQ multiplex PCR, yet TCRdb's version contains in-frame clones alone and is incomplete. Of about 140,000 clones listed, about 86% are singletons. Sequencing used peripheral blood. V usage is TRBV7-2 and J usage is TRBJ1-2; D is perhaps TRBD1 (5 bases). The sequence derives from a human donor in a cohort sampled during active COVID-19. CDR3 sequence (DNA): TGTGCCAGCAGCAGTGACAGTACTGGTGGCTACACCTTC. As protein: CASSSDSTGGYTF.